This T cell receptor (beta chain) was observed in a study of T-cell reconstitution after alpha-beta-depleted transplantation in children. TCRbeta library construction was performed incorporating unique molecular identifiers. Via MiXCR, TCRdb re-called the PCR reads, giving one row per CDR3 protein. The sample has hundreds of thousands of distinct CDR3 sequences, roughly a tenth seen once. CDR1 and CDR2 from the germline V gene are MGHRA and YSYEKL. This CDR3 is built from 14 residues. The V gene lost 0 bases and the J gene lost 2 bases, with 8 bases spanning the gap. Sequencing was performed on PBMCs, taken before TCRalphabeta/CD19-depleted stem cell transplant. The sequence came from a child younger than 10 with inherited bone marrow failure, due to receive a stem cell transplant. The rearrangement uses TRBV4-1 and TRBJ2-7; D unclear. The CDR3, as DNA: TGCGCCAGCAGCCAAGACCGGATCCCCTACGAGCAGTACTTC. Protein: CASSQDRIPYEQYF.